The clone carrying this TCR beta chain was counted at least ten times. Antigen: not known. Germline CDR1 is SQVTM and CDR2 is ANQGSEA. The CDR3 is 12 residues long. V lost 4 bases and J lost 5, with 12 bases in between. TCRdb redid the calling of the RT-PCR reads with MiXCR, one entry per CDR3 protein. The table shows 500,000 to 600,000 distinct CDR3 sequences, with 16% occurring only once. The sample originates from a study of response to subunit inactivated influenza vaccine. The study's findings and limits: Authors suggested seasonal influenza vaccinations each recruit few new T cells.

The receptor comes from a man between 50 and 70 years old who received an inactivated influenza vaccine. The input for sequencing was CD4+ T cells sorted from PBMCs, taken less than 30 months after vaccination. V and J are TRBV29-1 and TRBJ2-7, with TRBD1 as a possible D gene (6 bases). CDR3 loop: CSVAQGSNEQYF. In nucleotides, the CDR3 is TGCAGCGTTGCCCAGGGGAGCAACGAGCAGTACTTC.